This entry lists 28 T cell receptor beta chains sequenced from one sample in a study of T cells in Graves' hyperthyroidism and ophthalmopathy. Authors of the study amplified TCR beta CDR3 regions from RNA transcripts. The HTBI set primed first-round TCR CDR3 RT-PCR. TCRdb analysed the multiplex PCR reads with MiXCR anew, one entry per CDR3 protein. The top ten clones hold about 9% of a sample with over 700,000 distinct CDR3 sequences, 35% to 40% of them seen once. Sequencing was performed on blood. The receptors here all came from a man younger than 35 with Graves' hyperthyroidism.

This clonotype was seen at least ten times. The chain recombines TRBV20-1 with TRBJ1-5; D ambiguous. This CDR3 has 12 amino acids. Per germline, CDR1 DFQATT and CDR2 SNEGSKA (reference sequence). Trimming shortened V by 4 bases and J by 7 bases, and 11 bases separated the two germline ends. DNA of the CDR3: TGCAGTGCTAAGGAAGGACTCCAGCCCCAGCATTTT. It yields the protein CSAKEGLQPQHF.

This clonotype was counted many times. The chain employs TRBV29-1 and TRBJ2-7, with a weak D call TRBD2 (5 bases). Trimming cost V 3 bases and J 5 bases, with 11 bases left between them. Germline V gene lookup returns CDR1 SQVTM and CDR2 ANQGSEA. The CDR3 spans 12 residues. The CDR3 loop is CSVEIVGDEQYF. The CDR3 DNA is TGCAGCGTTGAGATTGTCGGGGACGAGCAGTACTTC.

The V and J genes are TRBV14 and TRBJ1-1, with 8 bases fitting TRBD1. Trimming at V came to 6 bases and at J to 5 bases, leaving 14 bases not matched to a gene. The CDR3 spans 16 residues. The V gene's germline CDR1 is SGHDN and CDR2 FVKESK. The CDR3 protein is CASRPSGGAGETEAFF. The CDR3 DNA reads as TGTGCCAGCAGGCCCTCAGGGGGCGCCGGGGAAACTGAAGCTTTCTTT.

As DNA, the CDR3 is TGTGCCAGCAGCCAAGATGGGGGGATCGAGACCCAGTACTTC. This translates into CASSQDGGIETQYF. The chain is built from TRBV7-3 and TRBJ2-5; TRBD2 is a possible D gene (6 bases). The germline V gene encodes CDR1 SGHTA and CDR2 FQGTGA. V lost 5 bases to trimming and J lost 5 bases, with 15 bases between them. This CDR3 is 14 amino acids long.

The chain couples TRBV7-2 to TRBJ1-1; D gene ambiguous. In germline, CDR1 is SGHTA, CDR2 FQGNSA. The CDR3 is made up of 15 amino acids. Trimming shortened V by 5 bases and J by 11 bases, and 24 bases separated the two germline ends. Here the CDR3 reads CASSLRPSTNLGAFF. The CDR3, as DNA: TGTGCCAGCAGCCTGCGCCCATCGACGAACCTTGGGGCTTTCTTT.

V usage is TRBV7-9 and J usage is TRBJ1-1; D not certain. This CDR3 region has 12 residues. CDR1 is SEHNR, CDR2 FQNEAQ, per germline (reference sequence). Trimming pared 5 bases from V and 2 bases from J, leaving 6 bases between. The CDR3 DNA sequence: TGTGCCAGCAGCCATGAAAACACTGAAGCTTTCTTT. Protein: CASSHENTEAFF.

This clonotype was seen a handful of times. The CDR3 DNA follows: TGTGCCAGCAAGATAGGGACAGGGACCGGCTACACCTTC. Translating gives CASKIGTGTGYTF. V usage is TRBV12-3 or TRBV12-4 and J usage is TRBJ1-2; 9 nucleotides match TRBD1. V lost 7 bases to trimming and J lost 8 bases; unmatched junction nucleotides: 8. The CDR3 has 13 amino acids.

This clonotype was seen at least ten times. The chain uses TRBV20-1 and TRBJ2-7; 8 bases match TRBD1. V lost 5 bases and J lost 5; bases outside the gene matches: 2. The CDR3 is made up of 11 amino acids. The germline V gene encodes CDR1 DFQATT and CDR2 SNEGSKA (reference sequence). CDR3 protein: CSAGTGNEQYF. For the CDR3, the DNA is TGCAGTGCTGGGACAGGTAACGAGCAGTACTTC.

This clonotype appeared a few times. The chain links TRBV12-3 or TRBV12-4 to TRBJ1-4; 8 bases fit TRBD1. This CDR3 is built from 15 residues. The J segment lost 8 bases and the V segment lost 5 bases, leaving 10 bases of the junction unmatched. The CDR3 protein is CASSHPTGEGEKLFF. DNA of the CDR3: TGTGCCAGCAGTCACCCGACAGGGGAGGGGGAAAAACTGTTTTTT.

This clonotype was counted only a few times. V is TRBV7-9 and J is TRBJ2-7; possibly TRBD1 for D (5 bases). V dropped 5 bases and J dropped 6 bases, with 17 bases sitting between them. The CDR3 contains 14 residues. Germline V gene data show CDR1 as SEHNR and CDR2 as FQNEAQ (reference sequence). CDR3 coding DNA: TGTGCCAGCAGCACCACGACAGACCTCGGCGAGCAGTACTTC. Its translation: CASSTTTDLGEQYF.

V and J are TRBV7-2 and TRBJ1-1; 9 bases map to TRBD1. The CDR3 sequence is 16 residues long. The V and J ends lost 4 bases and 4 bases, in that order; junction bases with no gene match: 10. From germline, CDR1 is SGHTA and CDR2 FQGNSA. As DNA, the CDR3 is TGTGCCAGCAGCTCATATCGGCGACAGGGGGGCACTGAAGCTTTCTTT. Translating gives CASSSYRRQGGTEAFF.

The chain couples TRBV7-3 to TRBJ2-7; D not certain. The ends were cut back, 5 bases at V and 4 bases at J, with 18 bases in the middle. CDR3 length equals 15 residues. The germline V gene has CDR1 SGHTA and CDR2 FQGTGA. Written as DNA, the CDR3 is TGTGCCAGCAGCCTTTCGGGCTCCGTGGGGTACGAGCAGTACTTC. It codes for CASSLSGSVGYEQYF.

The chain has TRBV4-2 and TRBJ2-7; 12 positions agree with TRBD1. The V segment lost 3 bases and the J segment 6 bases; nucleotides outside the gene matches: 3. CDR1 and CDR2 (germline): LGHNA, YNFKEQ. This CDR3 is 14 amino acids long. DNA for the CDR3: TGTGCCAGCAGCCAGGGACAGGGGGCGACCGAGCAGTACTTC. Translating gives CASSQGQGATEQYF.

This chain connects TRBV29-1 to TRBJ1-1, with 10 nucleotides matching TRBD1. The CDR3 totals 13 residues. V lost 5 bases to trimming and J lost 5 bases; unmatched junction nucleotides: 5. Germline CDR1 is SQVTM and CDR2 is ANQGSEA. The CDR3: CSVWTGQGTEAFF. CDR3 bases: TGCAGCGTTTGGACGGGACAGGGGACTGAAGCTTTCTTT.

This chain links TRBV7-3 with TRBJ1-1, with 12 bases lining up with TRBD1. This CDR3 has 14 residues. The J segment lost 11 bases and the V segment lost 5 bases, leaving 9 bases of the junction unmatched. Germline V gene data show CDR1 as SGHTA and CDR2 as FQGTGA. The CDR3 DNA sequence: TGTGCCAGCAGCCCCGGGGACAGGGGGCGAGGCGCTTTCTTT. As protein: CASSPGDRGRGAFF.

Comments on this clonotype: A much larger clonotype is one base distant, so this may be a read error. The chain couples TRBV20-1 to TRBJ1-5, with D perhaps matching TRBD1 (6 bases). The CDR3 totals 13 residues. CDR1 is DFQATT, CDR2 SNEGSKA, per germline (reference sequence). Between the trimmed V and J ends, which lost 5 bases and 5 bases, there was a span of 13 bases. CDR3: CSAHQGLDQPQHF. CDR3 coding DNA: TGCAGTGCTCACCAGGGGCTCGATCAGCCCCAGCATTTT.

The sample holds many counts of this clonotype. This chain's CDR3 is CSACGLPSSYEQYF. CDR3 in DNA: TGCAGTGCTTGTGGACTACCGAGCTCCTACGAGCAGTACTTC. The chain uses TRBV20-1 and TRBJ2-7, with D maybe TRBD2 (6 bases). The CDR3 extends over 14 amino acids. Germline values: CDR1 DFQATT, CDR2 SNEGSKA (reference sequence). V was trimmed by 5 bases and J by 0 bases, leaving 14 bases between them.

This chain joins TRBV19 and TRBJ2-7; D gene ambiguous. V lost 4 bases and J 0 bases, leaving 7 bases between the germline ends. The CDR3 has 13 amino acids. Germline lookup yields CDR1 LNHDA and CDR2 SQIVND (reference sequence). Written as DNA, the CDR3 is TGTGCCAGTAGTACGGACCGCTCCTACGAGCAGTACTTC. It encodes CASSTDRSYEQYF.

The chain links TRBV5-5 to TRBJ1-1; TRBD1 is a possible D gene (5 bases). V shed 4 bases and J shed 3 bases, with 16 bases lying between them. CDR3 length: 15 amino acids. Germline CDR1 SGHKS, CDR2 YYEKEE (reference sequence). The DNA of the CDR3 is TGTGCCAGCAGCCCGGGTGGGGTAGGGGACACTGAAGCTTTCTTT. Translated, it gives CASSPGGVGDTEAFF.

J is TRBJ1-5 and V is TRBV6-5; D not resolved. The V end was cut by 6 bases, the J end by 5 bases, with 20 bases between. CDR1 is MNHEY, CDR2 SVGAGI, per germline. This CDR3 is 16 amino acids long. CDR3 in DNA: TGTGCCAGCAGACCTGTATGGGGAAGCTTGGATCAGCCCCAGCATTTT. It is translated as CASRPVWGSLDQPQHF.

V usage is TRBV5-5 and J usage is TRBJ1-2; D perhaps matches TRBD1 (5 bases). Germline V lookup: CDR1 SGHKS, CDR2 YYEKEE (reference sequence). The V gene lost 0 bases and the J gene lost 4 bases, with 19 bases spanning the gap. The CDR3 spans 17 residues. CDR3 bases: TGTGCCAGCAGCTTGGGGGGCACAGCCACACTTCGCTATGGCTACACCTTC. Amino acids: CASSLGGTATLRYGYTF.

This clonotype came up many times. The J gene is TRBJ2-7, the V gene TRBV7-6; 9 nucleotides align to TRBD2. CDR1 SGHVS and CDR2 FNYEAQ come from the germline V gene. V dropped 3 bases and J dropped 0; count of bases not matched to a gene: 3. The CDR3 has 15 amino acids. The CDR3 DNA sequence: TGTGCCAGCAGCTTGCGGGGGGGGAGCTCCTACGAGCAGTACTTC. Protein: CASSLRGGSSYEQYF. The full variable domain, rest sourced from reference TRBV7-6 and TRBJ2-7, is GAGVSQSPRYKVTKRGQDVALRCDPISGHVSLYWYRQALGQGPEFLTYFNYEAQQDKSGLPNDRFSAERPEGSISTLTIQRTEQRDSAMYRCASSLRGGSSYEQYFGPGTRLTVT.

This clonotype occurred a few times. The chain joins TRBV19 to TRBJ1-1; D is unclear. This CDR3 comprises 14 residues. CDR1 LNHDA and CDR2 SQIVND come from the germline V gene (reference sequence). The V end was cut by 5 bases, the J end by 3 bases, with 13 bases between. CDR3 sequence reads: CASSPPWSYTEAFF. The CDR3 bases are TGTGCCAGTAGTCCTCCGTGGAGCTACACTGAAGCTTTCTTT.

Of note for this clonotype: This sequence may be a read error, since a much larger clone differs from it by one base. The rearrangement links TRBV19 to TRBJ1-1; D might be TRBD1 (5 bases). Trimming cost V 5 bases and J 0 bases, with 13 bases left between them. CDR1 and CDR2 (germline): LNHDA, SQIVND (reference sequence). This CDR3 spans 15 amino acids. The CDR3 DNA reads TGTGCCAGTAGTTTAGGGGACGGGTTGAACACTGAAGCTTTCTTT. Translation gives CASSLGDGLNTEAFF.

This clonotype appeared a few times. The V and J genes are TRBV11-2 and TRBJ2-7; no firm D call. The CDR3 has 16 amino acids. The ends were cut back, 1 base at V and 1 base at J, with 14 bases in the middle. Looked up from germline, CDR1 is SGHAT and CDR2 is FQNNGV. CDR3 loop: CASSLGVIGPSYEQYF. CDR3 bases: TGTGCCAGCAGCTTAGGGGTCATCGGACCATCCTACGAGCAGTACTTC.

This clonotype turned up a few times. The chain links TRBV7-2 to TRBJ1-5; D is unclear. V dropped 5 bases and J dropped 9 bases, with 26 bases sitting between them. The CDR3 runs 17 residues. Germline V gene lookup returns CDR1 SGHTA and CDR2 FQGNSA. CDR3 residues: CASSPVRFSGDPGPQHF. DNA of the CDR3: TGTGCCAGCAGCCCCGTCCGTTTTAGCGGGGATCCGGGGCCCCAGCATTTT.

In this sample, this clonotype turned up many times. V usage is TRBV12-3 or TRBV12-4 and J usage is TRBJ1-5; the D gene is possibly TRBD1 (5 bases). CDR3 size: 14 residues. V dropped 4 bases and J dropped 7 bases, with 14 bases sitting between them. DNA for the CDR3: TGTGCCAGCAGTTCGGGAGGGACCGGACAGCCCCAGCATTTT. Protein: CASSSGGTGQPQHF.

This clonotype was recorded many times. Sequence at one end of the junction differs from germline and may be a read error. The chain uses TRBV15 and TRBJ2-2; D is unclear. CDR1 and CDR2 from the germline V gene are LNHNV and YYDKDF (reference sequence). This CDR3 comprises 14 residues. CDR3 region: CATTRGNDLGELFF. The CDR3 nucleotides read TGTGCCACCACCAGAGGCAATGACCTCGGGGAGCTGTTTTTT.